This T cell receptor (beta chain) originates from a study of shared clonotypes between healthy human individuals. Donors included only healthy HIV-negative adults lacking recent acute infections or vaccinations. CD4+ cells were split into CD45RA+ naive and CD45RA-negative memory subsets. Per germline, CDR1 SGHNT and CDR2 YYREEE (reference sequence). This CDR3 spans 14 amino acids. V shed 3 bases and J shed 1 base, with 11 bases lying between them. Only in-frame clones appear in the TCRdb table, and some are missing; sequencing was by immunoSEQ multiplex PCR. The sample contains some 2,500,000 clones, around 92% of which appear only once.

The source of this sequence is a man between 18 and 35 years old in good health. Some clones in this sample may be carry-over from other donors' samples. The chain links TRBV5-4 to TRBJ2-7; D unresolved. What was sequenced was naive CD4+ T cells from PBMCs. Subset here: CD45RA+ positively selected. The CDR3: CASSSSALSYEQYF. CDR3 DNA: TGTGCCAGCAGCTCTTCTGCCCTTTCCTACGAGCAGTACTTC.